The 32 T cell receptor beta chains in this list originate from one sample, sequenced in a study of cytomegalovirus exposure and HLA in healthy donors. Both 60 Vbeta primers and 13 Jbeta primers went into the PCR. The assay was immunoSEQ multiplex PCR, and TCRdb's table has in-frame clones only and misses some. The profile covers about 250,000 clones, with about 75% appearing a single time and 2% to 2.5% taken by the ten largest. The sequenced sample consisted of PBMCs. The receptors were gathered from a female donor in good health and CMV-seronegative.

This chain joins TRBV5-1 and TRBJ2-7; D may be TRBD1 (6 bases). This CDR3 has 16 amino acids. CDR1 is SGHRS, CDR2 YFSETQ, per germline. Trimming cost V 4 bases and J 2 bases, with 19 bases left between them. The CDR3 reads CASSPQGQKFTYEQYF. The CDR3 coding sequence is TGCGCCAGCAGCCCCCAAGGACAGAAATTCACCTACGAGCAGTACTTC.

Concerning this clone itself: At one end the junction does not follow the germline gene, possibly because of a read error. This CDR3 is CASSPQGSYEQYF. The CDR3 nucleotides are TGTGCCAGCTCGCCACAGGGGTCCTACGAGCAGTACTTC. The genes are TRBV18 and TRBJ2-7, with 7 bases fitting TRBD1. CDR1 and CDR2 from the germline V gene are KGHSH and LQKENI. There are 13 residues in the CDR3. Using reference TRBV18 and TRBJ2-7 for the parts outside the CDR3, the full variable domain is NAGVMQNPRHLVRRRGQEARLRCSPMKGHSHVYWYRQLPEEGLKFMVYLQKENIIDESGMPKERFSAEFPKEGPSILRIQQVVRGDSAAYFCASSPQGSYEQYFGPGTRLTVT.

This rearrangement joins TRBV29-1 to TRBJ2-1; 7 bases map to TRBD2. Looked up from germline, CDR1 is SQVTM and CDR2 is ANQGSEA. This CDR3 spans 13 amino acids. With V trimmed by 7 bases and J by 8 bases, 11 bases remained unmatched. The CDR3 is CSGWAGVGYEQFF. DNA of the CDR3: TGCAGCGGGTGGGCGGGAGTGGGCTATGAGCAGTTCTTC.

V and J are TRBV20-1 and TRBJ2-7; D gene uncertain. The CDR3 totals 10 residues. Trimming removed 6 bases at V and 6 bases at J, with 9 bases between. Germline assignment: CDR1 DFQATT and CDR2 SNEGSKA (reference sequence). This chain's CDR3 is CSALSGEQYF. The CDR3 bases are TGCAGTGCGCTTTCGGGCGAGCAGTACTTC.

This chain connects TRBV4-1 to TRBJ2-5, with a weak D call TRBD1 (5 bases). CDR3 length: 15 amino acids. Germline loops: CDR1 MGHRA, CDR2 YSYEKL. V was shortened by 2 bases and J by 1 base, with 11 bases between the two germline ends. In DNA form, the CDR3 reads TGCGCCAGCAGCCAACTAAAGACAGTCCAAGAGACCCAGTACTTC. Amino acid sequence: CASSQLKTVQETQYF.

This clone has just one count. As DNA, the CDR3 is TGTGCCAGCAGCTTAGAGACTAGCCCAGATACGCAGTATTTT. Protein product: CASSLETSPDTQYF. The chain combines TRBV7-9 with TRBJ2-3; TRBD2 matches 7 bases. V was pared by 1 base and J by 4 bases, with 2 bases of the junction left unmatched. Germline assignment: CDR1 SEHNR and CDR2 FQNEAQ (reference sequence). The CDR3 is 14 residues long.

Only one count was recorded for this clone. The chain joins TRBV5-1 to TRBJ1-2; D is perhaps TRBD1 (5 bases). CDR1 SGHRS and CDR2 YFSETQ come from the germline V gene. The V end lost 2 bases, the J end lost 6 bases, and 8 bases lay between the germline ends. This CDR3 region has 12 residues. This chain's CDR3 is CASSFSGNGYTF. The CDR3 nucleotides read TGCGCCAGCAGCTTTTCAGGGAATGGCTACACCTTC.

The CDR3 loop reads CASSFAGFKRAFF. For the CDR3, the DNA is TGTGCCAGCAGCTTTGCGGGATTCAAAAGGGCTTTCTTT. V gene TRBV21-1 combines with J gene TRBJ1-1. TRBV21-1 is classified as a pseudogene. CDR3 length: 13 amino acids.

The CDR3 here is CAIEDRGRGNTEAFF. The CDR3 region has the DNA TGCGCCATCGAGGACAGGGGGCGCGGGAACACTGAAGCTTTCTTT. The V gene is TRBV10-2, the J gene TRBJ1-1; 11 positions agree with TRBD1. The CDR3 consists of 15 residues. Germline trimming cut 10 bases from V and 1 base from J; bases unmatched to any gene: 8. Germline V CDR1 and CDR2: WSHSY, SAAADI.

The genes are TRBV27 and TRBJ2-7; 10 bases line up with TRBD1. Trimming cost V 6 bases and J 5 bases; bases outside gene matches: 7. This CDR3 contains 14 residues. Germline CDR1 MNHEY, CDR2 SMNVEV (reference sequence). This CDR3 is CASSPDRGLDEQYF. CDR3 bases: TGTGCCAGCAGCCCAGACAGGGGGCTGGACGAGCAGTACTTC.

V usage is TRBV5-1 and J usage is TRBJ2-1; TRBD2 matches 9 bases. The CDR3 is made up of 16 amino acids. Germline assignment: CDR1 SGHRS and CDR2 YFSETQ. V shed 1 base, J shed 3 bases, and the junction held 5 bases outside the gene matches. CDR3 DNA: TGCGCCAGCAGCTTGTCGACTAGCGGAGTCTACAATGAGCAGTTCTTC. Its translation: CASSLSTSGVYNEQFF.

The gene calls are TRBV19 and TRBJ2-1; TRBD2 matches 7 bases. Germline trimming cut 5 bases from V and 9 bases from J; bases unmatched to any gene: 19. Germline V gene lookup returns CDR1 LNHDA and CDR2 SQIVND (reference sequence). This CDR3 comprises 17 residues. As DNA, the CDR3 is TGTGCCAGTAGTCCTCCTCGGGGGAGGGCGATCGTAGGTGAGCAGTTCTTC. This encodes CASSPPRGRAIVGEQFF. The entire variable domain, with the rest obtained from reference TRBV19 and TRBJ2-1, is as follows: DGGITQSPKYLFRKEGQNVTLSCEQNLNHDAMYWYRQDPGQGLRLIYYSQIVNDFQKGDIAEGYSVSREKKESFPLTVTSAQKNPTAFYLCASSPPRGRAIVGEQFFGPGTRLTVL.

This rearrangement joins TRBV19 to TRBJ1-4; D not certain. The ends were cut back, 2 bases at V and 8 bases at J, with 6 bases in the middle. Germline V lookup: CDR1 LNHDA, CDR2 SQIVND (reference sequence). The CDR3 spans 12 residues. CDR3 nucleotides: TGTGCCAGTAGTATATCCCGGGAAAAACTGTTTTTT. It translates to CASSISREKLFF. Full variable domain (missing parts from reference TRBV19 and TRBJ1-4): DGGITQSPKYLFRKEGQNVTLSCEQNLNHDAMYWYRQDPGQGLRLIYYSQIVNDFQKGDIAEGYSVSREKKESFPLTVTSAQKNPTAFYLCASSISREKLFFGSGTQLSVL.

The chain is built from TRBV5-1 and TRBJ2-7; 9 positions match TRBD1. Trimming cost V 3 bases and J 3 bases; bases outside gene matches: 7. Per germline, CDR1 SGHRS and CDR2 YFSETQ. The CDR3 has 15 amino acids. CDR3 coding DNA: TGCGCCAGCAGCTCATCACAGGGGGCCAGCTACGAGCAGTACTTC. The encoded protein is CASSSSQGASYEQYF.

The chain joins TRBV2 to TRBJ1-5; TRBD1 matches 8 bases. Germline-derived CDR1 and CDR2 are SNHLY and FYNNEI. The CDR3 loop spans 13 amino acids. After removal of 10 bases from V and 2 bases from J, the junction contained 4 bases not matched to a gene. CDR3 amino acids: CATKTGGNQPQHF. The CDR3 region has the DNA TGTGCCACCAAGACAGGGGGCAATCAGCCCCAGCATTTT.

The rearrangement uses TRBV20-1 and TRBJ1-2; D not resolved. CDR3 size: 11 residues. Trimming left V 5 bases short and J 6 bases short, with 10 bases between. Germline values: CDR1 DFQATT, CDR2 SNEGSKA (reference sequence). The DNA of the CDR3 is TGCAGTGCTGACGGGGTAAATGGCTACACCTTC. Translated: CSADGVNGYTF.

The chain couples TRBV6-1 to TRBJ1-2, with TRBD1 identical over 7 bases. V shed 5 bases and J 2 bases; nucleotides not matched to a gene: 2. Germline V gene sequence: CDR1 MNHNS, CDR2 SASEGT. There are 13 residues in the CDR3. Written as DNA, the CDR3 is TGTGCCAGCAGTCTGGGACAGAACTATGGCTACACCTTC. Its translation is CASSLGQNYGYTF.

This chain links TRBV18 with TRBJ1-1; D uncertain. Germline CDR1 KGHSH, CDR2 LQKENI. Trimming stripped 3 bases from V and 0 bases from J, with 17 bases between. CDR3 length: 17 residues. CDR3 amino acids: CASSPFTNSQMNTEAFF. As DNA, the CDR3 is TGTGCCAGCTCACCCTTCACGAACAGTCAGATGAACACTGAAGCTTTCTTT. Complete variable domain (other parts from reference TRBV18 and TRBJ1-1): NAGVMQNPRHLVRRRGQEARLRCSPMKGHSHVYWYRQLPEEGLKFMVYLQKENIIDESGMPKERFSAEFPKEGPSILRIQQVVRGDSAAYFCASSPFTNSQMNTEAFFGQGTRLTVV.

Remarks on this clone: A read error may account for a junction end that differs from germline. The same CDR3 arises from other DNA sequences in this sample as well. The gene calls are TRBV6-5 and TRBJ2-7, with 11 nucleotides matching TRBD2. Germline V CDR1 and CDR2: MNHEY, SVGAGI. This CDR3 contains 15 residues. DNA for the CDR3: TGTGCCAGCAGTCTAGCGGGAGGAGGAATATACGAACAGTACTTC. Protein sequence: CASSLAGGGIYEQYF.

The chain joins TRBV29-1 to TRBJ1-5, with 9 positions matching TRBD1. Germline values: CDR1 SQVTM, CDR2 ANQGSEA. Trimming cost V 6 bases and J 5 bases; bases outside gene matches: 5. The CDR3 runs to 13 residues. CDR3 residues: CSVRDREDQPQHF. CDR3 coding DNA: TGCAGCGTCCGGGACAGGGAAGATCAGCCCCAGCATTTT.

The V gene is TRBV5-4, the J gene TRBJ2-5, with TRBD1 identical over 7 bases. The CDR3 is 14 amino acids. Germline CDR1 reads SGHNT; CDR2 reads YYREEE (reference sequence). Trimming removed 4 bases from V and 5 bases from J; junction bases left unmatched: 8. The CDR3 DNA is TGTGCCAGCAGCGCGGACAGGAGGTTGGAGACCCAGTACTTC. Protein sequence: CASSADRRLETQYF.

The chain links TRBV28 to TRBJ1-2; 9 nucleotides agree with TRBD1. After removal of 9 bases from V and 7 bases from J, the junction contained 6 bases not matched to a gene. Per germline, CDR1 MDHEN and CDR2 SYDVKM. This CDR3 has 12 amino acids. This CDR3 is CASKQGAGGYTF. CDR3 nucleotides: TGTGCCAGTAAACAGGGGGCGGGTGGCTACACCTTC.

The chain employs TRBV15 and TRBJ2-7; the D gene is possibly TRBD1 (6 bases). CDR3 length: 15 residues. The V end was cut by 0 bases, the J end by 3 bases, with 12 bases between. The V gene's germline CDR1 is LNHNV and CDR2 YYDKDF (reference sequence). The CDR3 nucleotides are TGTGCCACCAGCAGAGAGAGCAGGGGTAGCTACGAGCAGTACTTC. Its protein product is CATSRESRGSYEQYF.

This clone appeared a single time. CDR3 sequence: CASSVGRTSGLTGELFF. In DNA, the CDR3 is TGTGCCAGCAGCGTAGGCCGGACTAGCGGCTTAACCGGGGAGCTGTTTTTT. J is TRBJ2-2 and V is TRBV9; TRBD2 matches at 10 bases. Germline V gene sequence: CDR1 SGDLS, CDR2 YYNGEE. Trimming took 0 bases from V and 5 from J; bases not matched to a gene: 7. The CDR3 has 17 amino acids. The full variable domain, in which reference TRBV9 and TRBJ2-2 provide the parts outside the CDR3, is DSGVTQTPKHLITATGQRVTLRCSPRSGDLSVYWYQQSLDQGLQFLIQYYNGEERAKGNILERFSAQQFPDLHSELNLSSLELGDSALYFCASSVGRTSGLTGELFFGEGSRLTVL.

In its sample, this clone was seen once. This chain joins TRBV6-6 and TRBJ1-3; the match to TRBD1 covers 10 bases. CDR1 MNHNY and CDR2 SVGAGI come from the germline V gene (reference sequence). The CDR3 has 16 amino acids. The junction had 6 bases not matched to a gene; V was cut back by 6 bases and J by 1 base. For the CDR3, the DNA is TGTGCCAGCAGCCGTGACAGGGGGCAGTCTGGAAACACCATATATTTT. This encodes CASSRDRGQSGNTIYF.

V and J are TRBV15 and TRBJ2-1; maybe TRBD1 (5 bases). The CDR3 length is 16 residues. V gave up 1 base and J gave up 6 bases, with 16 bases separating them. The germline CDR1 and CDR2 sequences are LNHNV and YYDKDF (reference sequence). In DNA form, the CDR3 reads TGTGCCACCAGCAGAGCGAAGACAAGGGGCCTCAATGAGCAGTTCTTC. As protein: CATSRAKTRGLNEQFF.

The chain uses TRBV19 and TRBJ1-1, with TRBD1 as a possible D gene (6 bases). CDR1 is LNHDA, CDR2 SQIVND, per germline (reference sequence). The ends were cut back, 7 bases at V and 4 bases at J, with 22 bases in the middle. The length of the CDR3 is 16 residues. The DNA of the CDR3 is TGTGCCAGTAACTCCCCCTTCCAGGGCAGGGGCACTGAAGCTTTCTTT. Encoded protein: CASNSPFQGRGTEAFF.

The chain links TRBV28 to TRBJ2-1, with D hard to call. The germline CDR1 and CDR2 sequences are MDHEN and SYDVKM. This CDR3 has 13 amino acids. V was cut by 6 bases and J by 0 bases, with 6 bases left in between. The CDR3 nucleotides are TGTGCCAGCAGCCCGAGCTCCTACAATGAGCAGTTCTTC. Protein: CASSPSSYNEQFF. The full variable domain, with the rest looked up from reference TRBV28 and TRBJ2-1, is DVKVTQSSRYLVKRTGEKVFLECVQDMDHENMFWYRQDPGLGLRLIYFSYDVKMKEKGDIPEGYSVSREKKERFSLILESASTNQTSMYLCASSPSSYNEQFFGPGTRLTVL.

The chain uses TRBV7-9 and TRBJ1-1; D ambiguous. This CDR3 region has 12 residues. The germline V and J ends were trimmed by 6 bases and 1 base, with 6 bases remaining between them. In germline, CDR1 is SEHNR, CDR2 FQNEAQ (reference sequence). In DNA form, the CDR3 reads TGTGCCAGCAGGAGGGAGAACACTGAAGCTTTCTTT. This encodes CASRRENTEAFF.

Comments on this clone: One end of the junction fails to match germline, which may point to a read error. The rearrangement uses TRBV7-9 and TRBJ1-1, with 10 bases lining up with TRBD1. The CDR3 is 14 amino acids. Germline V gives CDR1 SEHNR, CDR2 FQNEAQ (reference sequence). CDR3 nucleotides: TGTTCCAGCAGCCCCGGGACAGGGGATCCCAAAGCTTTCTTT. Encoded protein: CSSSPGTGDPKAFF.

About this clone: The sample holds other DNA sequences that translate to the same CDR3. CDR3 coding DNA: TGCGCCAGCAGTGATCCAGCGGGAGTATACGACGAGCAGTACTTC. This encodes CASSDPAGVYDEQYF. The chain joins TRBV10-1 to TRBJ2-7, with TRBD2 matching over 8 bases. The CDR3 contains 15 residues. Per germline, CDR1 WNHNN and CDR2 SYGVQD (reference sequence). The J segment lost 5 bases and the V segment lost 3 bases, leaving 9 bases of the junction unmatched.

This clone turned up a few times. Here the CDR3 reads CASSSGGPWDEQFF. The CDR3 DNA follows: TGCGCCAGCAGCTCAGGGGGTCCTTGGGATGAGCAGTTCTTC. V gene TRBV5-1 combines with J gene TRBJ2-1; 7 positions match TRBD1. Trimming removed 3 bases from V and 8 bases from J; junction bases left unmatched: 8. The CDR3 sequence is 14 residues long. Germline-derived CDR1 and CDR2 are SGHRS and YFSETQ.